The 28 T cell receptor beta chains in this list originate from one sample, sequenced in a study of blood T cell repertoires in COVID-19. Data came from immunoSEQ multiplex PCR; TCRdb stores just in-frame clones and leaves some out. The data hold 25,000 to 30,000 clones, with over 70% observed a single time. What was sequenced was peripheral blood. Receptor source: a man aged 65-85 years with active COVID-19.

The genes are TRBV15 and TRBJ1-2; TRBD1 matches at 7 bases. CDR1 and CDR2 (germline): LNHNV, YYDKDF (reference sequence). The CDR3 is made up of 15 amino acids. The V segment lost 1 base and the J segment 4 bases; nucleotides outside the gene matches: 6. The CDR3 DNA follows: TGTGCCACCAGCAGAGTACCGGACAGGTCCTATGGCTACACCTTC. Its protein is CATSRVPDRSYGYTF.

This chain links TRBV28 with TRBJ1-4; 10 nucleotides line up with TRBD1. V shed 7 bases and J 6 bases; nucleotides not matched to a gene: 5. This CDR3 spans 14 amino acids. Germline V lookup: CDR1 MDHEN, CDR2 SYDVKM. The CDR3 coding sequence is TGTGCCAGCACCTCGACAGGGGGCTATGAAAAACTGTTTTTT. It encodes CASTSTGGYEKLFF.

The chain is built from TRBV11-2 and TRBJ1-3; TRBD1 agrees at 7 bases. Germline CDR1 SGHAT, CDR2 FQNNGV. J lost 4 bases, V lost 5 bases, and 5 bases had no gene match. CDR3 length equals 14 residues. Written as DNA, the CDR3 is TGTGCCAGCAGCACAGGGGTGGGCGGAAACACCATATATTTT. Translation: CASSTGVGGNTIYF. Variable domain in full (rest from reference TRBV11-2 and TRBJ1-3): EAGVAQSPRYKIIEKRQSVAFWCNPISGHATLYWYQQILGQGPKLLIQFQNNGVVDDSQLPKDRFSAERLKGVDSTLKIQPAKLEDSAVYLCASSTGVGGNTIYFGEGSWLTVV.

The chain employs TRBV28 and TRBJ1-5; TRBD1 agrees at 10 bases. The germline gives CDR1 MDHEN, CDR2 SYDVKM. CDR3 length equals 14 residues. V lost 4 bases, J lost 6 bases, and 3 bases stayed unmatched. CDR3 nucleotide sequence: TGTGCCAGCAGTTCAGGGACAGGGGTTCAGCCCCAGCATTTT. Amino acids: CASSSGTGVQPQHF. Using reference TRBV28 and TRBJ1-5 for the parts outside the CDR3, the full variable domain is DVKVTQSSRYLVKRTGEKVFLECVQDMDHENMFWYRQDPGLGLRLIYFSYDVKMKEKGDIPEGYSVSREKKERFSLILESASTNQTSMYLCASSSGTGVQPQHFGDGTRLSIL.

This clone is medium-sized (0.01 to 0.1%) in the sample. The chain joins TRBV6-2 or TRBV6-3 to TRBJ2-1, with TRBD2 identical over 7 bases. The CDR3 spans 15 residues. Germline V lookup: CDR1 MNHEY, CDR2 SVGEGT. The ends lost 6 bases at V and 8 bases at J; junction bases unmatched: 13. The CDR3 DNA reads TGTGCCAGCAGCACGACTAGCCGGGCCTCTCATGAGCAGTTCTTC. This translates into CASSTTSRASHEQFF.

Only one count was recorded for this clone. J is TRBJ2-7 and V is TRBV5-4; 9 bases line up with TRBD1. Germline V gene data show CDR1 as SGHNT and CDR2 as YYREEE (reference sequence). This CDR3 spans 16 amino acids. The V segment lost 4 bases and the J segment 1 base; nucleotides outside the gene matches: 9. This CDR3 reads CASSRGTGFNSYEQYF. The DNA of the CDR3 is TGTGCCAGCAGCCGCGGGACAGGGTTTAATTCCTACGAGCAGTACTTC.

The chain couples TRBV7-9 to TRBJ2-7; the D is unclear. The CDR3 runs to 14 residues. V was pared by 0 bases and J by 0 bases, with 6 bases between. CDR1 is SEHNR, CDR2 FQNEAQ, per germline (reference sequence). CDR3 loop: CASSLAYSSYEQYF. DNA for the CDR3: TGTGCCAGCAGCTTAGCGTACAGCTCCTACGAGCAGTACTTC.

This sequence joins TRBV4-2 and TRBJ1-1; 8 nucleotides align to TRBD1. The CDR3 is 11 residues long. With V trimmed by 11 bases and J by 11 bases, 10 bases remained unmatched. The V gene's germline CDR1 is LGHNA and CDR2 YNFKEQ. The CDR3 reads CAAGQGLLAFF. CDR3 coding DNA: TGTGCCGCAGGACAGGGCCTCCTGGCTTTCTTT.

The chain combines TRBV5-1 with TRBJ1-2; TRBD1 agrees at 8 bases. Germline lookup yields CDR1 SGHRS and CDR2 YFSETQ. The CDR3 runs 13 residues. V gave up 5 bases and J gave up 6 bases; unmatched junction bases: 6. CDR3 amino acids: CASSSGGADGYTF. As DNA, the CDR3 is TGCGCCAGCAGTTCAGGGGGCGCGGATGGCTACACCTTC.

This chain links TRBV7-9 with TRBJ1-1; possibly TRBD1 for D (5 bases). From germline, CDR1 is SEHNR and CDR2 FQNEAQ (reference sequence). This CDR3 is 15 amino acids long. The V end lost 5 bases, the J end lost 0 bases, and 13 bases lay between the germline ends. The CDR3 coding sequence is TGTGCCAGCAGCCCCGGGGGAGGGATGAACACTGAAGCTTTCTTT. This gives the protein CASSPGGGMNTEAFF.

In nucleotides, the CDR3 is TGTGCCAGCATCCAGGGGAAATACAATGAGCAGTTCTTC. It specifies CASIQGKYNEQFF. This chain joins TRBV2 and TRBJ2-1; weak D call: TRBD1 (6 bases). V lost 7 bases and J lost 4, with 11 bases in between. Germline V gene sequence: CDR1 SNHLY, CDR2 FYNNEI. This CDR3 is built from 13 residues.

The chain is built from TRBV18 and TRBJ2-1, with TRBD2 matching 14 bases. CDR3 length: 18 residues. After removal of 3 bases from V and 7 bases from J, the junction contained 11 bases not matched to a gene. CDR1 is KGHSH and CDR2 is LQKENI in the germline V gene. CDR3 DNA: TGTGCCAGCTCACCGACTAGCGGGGGGGCCTATTTGGCAAATGAGCAGTTCTTC. Its translation: CASSPTSGGAYLANEQFF.

The chain links TRBV7-2 to TRBJ2-7; D perhaps matches TRBD2 (5 bases). Germline V gene data show CDR1 as SGHTA and CDR2 as FQGNSA. Trimming shortened V by 4 bases and J by 3 bases, and 10 bases separated the two germline ends. CDR3 size: 13 residues. The DNA of the CDR3 is TGTGCCAGCAGCTATTCCGGGAACTACGAGCAGTACTTC. It is translated as CASSYSGNYEQYF. The full variable domain, completed using reference TRBV7-2 and TRBJ2-7, is GAGVSQSPSNKVTEKGKDVELRCDPISGHTALYWYRQSLGQGLEFLIYFQGNSAPDKSGLPSDRFSAERTGGSVSTLTIQRTQQEDSAVYLCASSYSGNYEQYFGPGTRLTVT.

V usage is TRBV14 and J usage is TRBJ1-2; D is unclear. CDR1 and CDR2 (germline): SGHDN, FVKESK. CDR3 length: 13 residues. V dropped 1 base and J dropped 4 bases, with 7 bases sitting between them. CDR3 region: CASSQGSFYGYTF. DNA for the CDR3: TGTGCCAGCAGCCAAGGGAGTTTCTATGGCTACACCTTC.

J is TRBJ2-5 and V is TRBV9; possible D gene TRBD1, 7 bases. CDR3 length equals 14 residues. Germline CDR1 SGDLS, CDR2 YYNGEE. V lost 3 bases, J lost 4 bases, and 13 bases lay in between. In DNA form, the CDR3 reads TGTGCCAGCAGCGCCTCTCAGGGGGGAGAGACCCAGTACTTC. Encoded protein: CASSASQGGETQYF.

The chain recombines TRBV19 with TRBJ2-2; D unclear. Trimming cost V 7 bases and J 2 bases, with 8 bases left between them. The CDR3 runs to 13 residues. Germline V gene data show CDR1 as LNHDA and CDR2 as SQIVND (reference sequence). Here the CDR3 reads CASKEFNTGELFF. CDR3 DNA sequence: TGTGCCAGTAAGGAGTTCAACACCGGGGAGCTGTTTTTT.

The genes are TRBV2 and TRBJ1-5; 10 nucleotides line up with TRBD1. Germline V lookup: CDR1 SNHLY, CDR2 FYNNEI. The junction had 6 bases not matched to a gene; V was cut back by 4 bases and J by 9 bases. The CDR3 consists of 14 residues. DNA for the CDR3: TGTGCCAGCAGTGGGACAGGGGGAGGACGGCCCCAGCATTTT. Its protein product is CASSGTGGGRPQHF.

This chain joins TRBV4-3 and TRBJ1-2; no clear D gene. CDR1 is LGHNA and CDR2 is YSLEER in the germline V gene. The V gene lost 0 bases and the J gene lost 8 bases, with 13 bases spanning the gap. This CDR3 contains 14 residues. The CDR3 nucleotides read TGCGCCAGCAGCCAAGACACGTCCTCCCGGGGCTACACCTTC. Amino acids: CASSQDTSSRGYTF.

The chain joins TRBV11-2 to TRBJ2-1, with 15 nucleotides matching TRBD2. Germline V gene lookup returns CDR1 SGHAT and CDR2 FQNNGV. Trimming cost V 6 bases and J 9 bases; bases outside gene matches: 6. The CDR3 totals 15 residues. The CDR3 region is CASRPGTSGGSEQFF. CDR3 bases: TGTGCCAGCAGACCAGGGACTAGCGGGGGGAGTGAGCAGTTCTTC.

The CDR3 bases are TGTGCCAGTAGTGGGGACAGGGCCCCCTATGGCTACACCTTC. It translates to CASSGDRAPYGYTF. The gene calls are TRBV19 and TRBJ1-2, with 9 bases identical to TRBD1. Germline lookup yields CDR1 LNHDA and CDR2 SQIVND (reference sequence). V shed 5 bases, J shed 4 bases, and the junction held 5 bases outside the gene matches. The CDR3 contains 14 residues.

This clone was found a few times. This chain connects TRBV5-1 to TRBJ1-4; possible D gene TRBD1, 6 bases. CDR1 and CDR2 (germline): SGHRS, YFSETQ. The CDR3 covers 14 residues. Trimming removed 5 bases from V and 6 bases from J, with 14 bases in between. The CDR3 DNA is TGCGCCAGCAGATCAGGGGAAGGGTATGAAAAACTGTTTTTT. Translating gives CASRSGEGYEKLFF.

The chain is built from TRBV10-3 and TRBJ2-1; possibly TRBD1 for D (7 bases). The CDR3 is made up of 18 amino acids. Germline CDR1 reads ENHRY; CDR2 reads SYGVKD. With 10 bases removed from V and 5 bases from J, the gap between germline ends came to 30 bases. DNA of the CDR3: TGTGCCACACGCGCTCAGGGAAAGGAGGGGGCCGGGAACAATGAGCAGTTCTTC. Its translation: CATRAQGKEGAGNNEQFF.

The chain combines TRBV5-1 with TRBJ2-7; 11 bases map to TRBD1. V gave up 0 bases and J gave up 6 bases; unmatched junction bases: 8. The CDR3 sequence is 16 residues long. The germline gives CDR1 SGHRS, CDR2 YFSETQ. The CDR3 region is CASSLDLGQGAREQYF. The CDR3 DNA follows: TGCGCCAGCAGCTTGGACTTAGGACAGGGGGCGCGCGAGCAGTACTTC.

As for this clone: The sample holds other DNA sequences that translate to the same CDR3. The V gene is TRBV27, the J gene TRBJ1-2, with 9 bases fitting TRBD1. With V trimmed by 2 bases and J by 5 bases, 3 bases remained unmatched. CDR1 is MNHEY, CDR2 SMNVEV, per germline (reference sequence). The length of the CDR3 is 14 residues. The CDR3 DNA follows: TGTGCCAGCAGTTTAAGTGGACAGGGGTATGGCTACACCTTC. It encodes CASSLSGQGYGYTF.

This clone occurred once. The chain employs TRBV9 and TRBJ2-3; TRBD2 matches at 7 bases. This CDR3 has 16 amino acids. The V gene end was trimmed by 4 bases and the J gene end by 3 bases; junction bases not matched to a gene: 11. Per germline, CDR1 SGDLS and CDR2 YYNGEE. Here the CDR3 DNA reads TGTGCCAGCAGCTCCCGTAGTATCGGGGGGACAGATACGCAGTATTTT. It encodes CASSSRSIGGTDTQYF.

V usage is TRBV7-8 and J usage is TRBJ2-3; possibly TRBD1 for D (6 bases). Germline loops: CDR1 SGHVS, CDR2 FQNEAQ. The CDR3 runs 16 residues. The V end was cut by 6 bases, the J end by 2 bases, with 18 bases between. For the CDR3, the DNA is TGTGCCAGCAGTCTAATAGGGACAAGGCCCACAGATACGCAGTATTTT. This codes for CASSLIGTRPTDTQYF. Together with reference TRBV7-8 and TRBJ2-3, the CDR3 gives the full variable domain: GAGVSQSPRYKVAKRGQDVALRCDPISGHVSLFWYQQALGQGPEFLTYFQNEAQLDKSGLPSDRFFAERPEGSVSTLKIQRTQQEDSAVYLCASSLIGTRPTDTQYFGPGTRLTVL.

V and J are TRBV9 and TRBJ1-2; 8 nucleotides agree with TRBD1. Unmatched junction bases numbered 3, after V lost 3 bases and J lost 2 bases. Per the germline V gene, CDR1 is SGDLS and CDR2 is YYNGEE. The CDR3 sequence is 14 residues long. The CDR3 DNA reads TGTGCCAGCAGCGGGAACAGGGGGAACTATGGCTACACCTTC. Amino acids: CASSGNRGNYGYTF.

The V and J genes are TRBV5-1 and TRBJ2-2; 11 bases are shared with TRBD2. V shed 1 base, J shed 6 bases, and the junction held 2 bases outside the gene matches. This CDR3 has 15 residues. The germline V gene encodes CDR1 SGHRS and CDR2 YFSETQ. CDR3 region: CASSLSLAGAGELFF. In DNA, the CDR3 is TGCGCCAGCAGCTTGTCACTAGCGGGGGCCGGGGAGCTGTTTTTT.